Following are 24 T cell receptor beta chains from one sample sequenced in a study of cytomegalovirus exposure and HLA in healthy donors. The PCR ran on 60 Vbeta and 13 Jbeta primers. Clones were read by immunoSEQ multiplex PCR, and TCRdb kept only the in-frame ones, dropping some. The table lists 90,000 to 150,000 clones, approximately 76% of them singletons, with 15% to 20% in the top ten. Sequenced: PBMCs. The receptors stem from a man aged 45-60 years in good health and CMV-seropositive.

Written as DNA, the CDR3 is TGTGCCAGCAGCGCCACTAGCGGGAGGGCCGGCGGGGAGCTGTTTTTT. Translating it yields CASSATSGRAGGELFF. The genes are TRBV9 and TRBJ2-2; 13 bases line up with TRBD2. The CDR3 length is 16 residues. Trimming took 3 bases from V and 7 from J; bases not matched to a gene: 6. Germline-derived CDR1 and CDR2 are SGDLS and YYNGEE.

This clone has just one count. The rearrangement uses TRBV5-1 and TRBJ2-1; TRBD1 aligns across 7 bases. With 4 bases clipped from V and 6 bases from J, the junction kept 10 bases outside the gene matches. Germline V lookup: CDR1 SGHRS, CDR2 YFSETQ. This CDR3 is built from 15 residues. CDR3 in amino acids: CASSPQGQVTNEQFF. The CDR3 DNA follows: TGCGCCAGCAGCCCACAAGGACAGGTGACCAATGAGCAGTTCTTC.

This rearrangement joins TRBV7-2 to TRBJ2-7; a possible D gene is TRBD2 (6 bases). V lost 7 bases to trimming and J lost 6 bases, with 19 bases between them. The CDR3 is 14 residues long. Germline V gene lookup returns CDR1 SGHTA and CDR2 FQGNSA. CDR3 bases: TGTGCCAGCACGCGGGGCGAATTCTCCACCGAGCAGTACTTC. Translation gives CASTRGEFSTEQYF.

This clone has a single count. The same CDR3 arises from other DNA sequences in this sample as well. This chain connects TRBV5-1 to TRBJ2-3; 7 nucleotides line up with TRBD1. CDR1 SGHRS and CDR2 YFSETQ come from the germline V gene. The junction had 10 bases not matched to a gene; V was cut back by 4 bases and J by 8 bases. The CDR3 is 14 residues long. CDR3 coding DNA: TGCGCCAGCAGCCCCATGGACAGGTTCGGTACGCAGTATTTT. Encoded protein: CASSPMDRFGTQYF.

The J gene is TRBJ2-1, the V gene TRBV29-1; 9 bases match TRBD1. Germline values: CDR1 SQVTM, CDR2 ANQGSEA. This CDR3 is 13 amino acids long. V lost 3 bases to trimming and J lost 6 bases; unmatched junction nucleotides: 3. Here the CDR3 reads CSVEDRGFNEQFF. The CDR3 region has the DNA TGCAGCGTTGAGGACAGGGGATTCAATGAGCAGTTCTTC.

The chain uses TRBV28 and TRBJ1-5; 7 nucleotides match TRBD1. The J segment lost 5 bases and the V segment lost 5 bases, leaving 6 bases of the junction unmatched. Germline CDR1 and CDR2: MDHEN and SYDVKM. This CDR3 contains 14 residues. DNA of the CDR3: TGTGCCAGCAGTCTCCGACAGGGAGATCAGCCCCAGCATTTT. This encodes CASSLRQGDQPQHF.

This rearrangement joins TRBV27 to TRBJ1-1; a possible D gene is TRBD1 (5 bases). CDR1 and CDR2 (germline): MNHEY, SMNVEV (reference sequence). Between the trimmed V and J ends, which lost 2 bases and 4 bases, there was a span of 14 bases. There are 15 residues in the CDR3. The CDR3 coding sequence is TGTGCCAGCAGTTTAGGGGATCTTAGGGGCACTGAAGCTTTCTTT. This gives the protein CASSLGDLRGTEAFF.

This chain joins TRBV7-2 and TRBJ2-2; 8 bases fit TRBD2. Germline lookup yields CDR1 SGHTA and CDR2 FQGNSA. J lost 7 bases, V lost 5 bases, and 12 bases had no gene match. This CDR3 is 16 amino acids long. CDR3 bases: TGTGCCAGCAGCCCGGGGGGGAGCGGGCGGAGCGGGGAGCTGTTTTTT. Amino acids: CASSPGGSGRSGELFF.

J is TRBJ1-2 and V is TRBV27; 7 bases match TRBD1. Germline V gives CDR1 MNHEY, CDR2 SMNVEV (reference sequence). V shed 0 bases, J shed 6 bases, and the junction held 4 bases outside the gene matches. This CDR3 is 14 amino acids long. The CDR3 bases are TGTGCCAGCAGTTTATCCGGCAGGGGGAATGGCTACACCTTC. Its protein product is CASSLSGRGNGYTF.

This CDR3 reads CASSPALYNEQFF. The CDR3 DNA follows: TGTGCCAGCAGCCCCGCCCTATACAATGAGCAGTTCTTC. The chain links TRBV6-5 to TRBJ2-1; D is unclear. The V gene's germline CDR1 is MNHEY and CDR2 SVGAGI. The CDR3 contains 13 residues. Trimming removed 6 bases at V and 4 bases at J, with 10 bases between.

The V and J genes are TRBV13 and TRBJ2-1; D ambiguous. The CDR3 has 13 residues. Germline-derived CDR1 and CDR2 are PRHDT and FYEKMQ (reference sequence). Trimming cost V 3 bases and J 8 bases, with 11 bases left between them. The CDR3 loop is CASSLRSGDEQFF. CDR3 coding DNA: TGTGCCAGCAGCTTGAGATCAGGTGATGAGCAGTTCTTC.

This chain uses TRBV5-5 with TRBJ2-4, with D possibly being TRBD1 (5 bases). V was trimmed by 0 bases and J by 8 bases, leaving 9 bases between them. The germline V gene has CDR1 SGHKS and CDR2 YYEKEE (reference sequence). CDR3 size: 13 residues. CDR3 loop: CASSLGSGYIQYF. For the CDR3, the DNA is TGTGCCAGCAGCTTGGGGTCAGGGTACATTCAGTACTTC.

This clone was counted only a few times. The rearrangement uses TRBV6-5 and TRBJ1-2; no clear D. The CDR3 contains 13 residues. Trimming shortened V by 6 bases and J by 8 bases, and 16 bases separated the two germline ends. CDR1 and CDR2 from the germline V gene are MNHEY and SVGAGI. CDR3 in amino acids: CASSQESNTGYTF. For the CDR3, the DNA is TGTGCCAGCAGCCAAGAATCCAACACAGGCTACACCTTC.

The chain employs TRBV7-9 and TRBJ2-1, with TRBD1 matching 9 bases. The CDR3 consists of 16 residues. V lost 5 bases and J lost 4; bases outside the gene matches: 9. Germline V gene data show CDR1 as SEHNR and CDR2 as FQNEAQ (reference sequence). CDR3 in amino acids: CASSPSSDRGYNEQFF. The CDR3 DNA follows: TGTGCCAGCAGCCCCAGCTCGGACAGGGGTTACAATGAGCAGTTCTTC.

This clone was seen only once. The chain uses TRBV27 and TRBJ2-6; D might be TRBD1 (6 bases). The CDR3 consists of 15 residues. Between the trimmed V and J ends, which lost 6 bases and 4 bases, there was a span of 13 bases. Germline V gives CDR1 MNHEY, CDR2 SMNVEV (reference sequence). The CDR3 spells CASSITGPGANVLTF. The CDR3 nucleotides read TGTGCCAGCAGCATCACAGGGCCCGGGGCCAACGTCCTGACTTTC.

In this sample, this clone turned up a few times. This chain joins TRBV7-2 and TRBJ1-2; tentatively, D is TRBD1 (5 bases). V lost 6 bases to trimming and J lost 8 bases, with 10 bases between them. This CDR3 comprises 11 residues. CDR1 and CDR2 from the germline V gene are SGHTA and FQGNSA. The CDR3 bases are TGTGCCAGCAGTCCAGGGTCCGGCTACACCTTC. Translated: CASSPGSGYTF.

This chain uses TRBV7-2 with TRBJ1-5, with no clear D. CDR1 and CDR2 from the germline V gene are SGHTA and FQGNSA. The CDR3 runs 13 residues. Trimming left V 5 bases short and J 4 bases short, with 9 bases between. CDR3 protein: CASSIGANQPQHF. CDR3 bases: TGTGCCAGCAGCATTGGAGCGAATCAGCCCCAGCATTTT. The full variable domain, its missing parts supplied by reference TRBV7-2 and TRBJ1-5, is GAGVSQSPSNKVTEKGKDVELRCDPISGHTALYWYRQSLGQGLEFLIYFQGNSAPDKSGLPSDRFSAERTGGSVSTLTIQRTQQEDSAVYLCASSIGANQPQHFGDGTRLSIL.

The chain combines TRBV29-1 with TRBJ2-1; D uncertain. Looked up from germline, CDR1 is SQVTM and CDR2 is ANQGSEA. The V gene lost 6 bases and the J gene lost 13 bases, with 13 bases spanning the gap. The length of the CDR3 is 10 residues. This CDR3 reads CSVHTGSQFF. The CDR3 bases are TGCAGCGTCCATACCGGGTCCCAGTTCTTC.

The chain employs TRBV19 and TRBJ1-2; D gene uncertain. Germline-derived CDR1 and CDR2 are LNHDA and SQIVND (reference sequence). The CDR3 spans 12 residues. Between the trimmed V and J ends, which lost 3 bases and 7 bases, there was a span of 9 bases. CDR3 sequence: CASSISGSGYTF. CDR3 bases: TGTGCCAGTAGTATCTCGGGGTCTGGCTACACCTTC.

This chain connects TRBV15 to TRBJ2-3; D is possibly TRBD1 (5 bases). Germline V CDR1 and CDR2: LNHNV, YYDKDF (reference sequence). The CDR3 sequence is 16 residues long. V was trimmed by 0 bases and J by 0 bases, leaving 10 bases between them. CDR3 coding DNA: TGTGCCACCAGCAGAGAGGGGCAGGCTAGCACAGATACGCAGTATTTT. It is translated as CATSREGQASTDTQYF.

This clone was observed a few times. CDR3: CASSQGLQRSGANVLTF. CDR3 in DNA: TGCGCCAGCAGCCAAGGGCTCCAACGCTCTGGGGCCAACGTCCTGACTTTC. The chain links TRBV4-1 to TRBJ2-6; D call uncertain. The CDR3 loop spans 17 amino acids. Between the trimmed V and J ends, which lost 1 base and 0 bases, there was a span of 10 bases. Germline CDR1 MGHRA, CDR2 YSYEKL.

The chain recombines TRBV6-1 with TRBJ1-1; 7 bases are a match to TRBD1. The CDR3 consists of 14 residues. CDR1 and CDR2 (germline): MNHNS, SASEGT. The trim removed 1 base at V and 1 base at J, leaving 0 bases unmatched. DNA for the CDR3: TGTGCCAGCAGTGAAGGACAGGGGAACACTGAAGCTTTCTTT. Amino acid sequence: CASSEGQGNTEAFF.

This chain uses TRBV27 with TRBJ2-7; 11 bases match TRBD1. Germline CDR1 MNHEY, CDR2 SMNVEV (reference sequence). The CDR3 has 18 amino acids. V lost 3 bases, J lost 2 bases, and 12 bases stayed unmatched. The CDR3 sequence is CASSLRTGGANFPYEQYF. CDR3 sequence (DNA): TGTGCCAGCAGTTTGAGGACAGGGGGCGCAAATTTCCCCTACGAGCAGTACTTC.

This clone was counted a few times. This chain uses TRBV28 with TRBJ1-1, with D possibly matching TRBD1 (6 bases). Trimming shortened V by 4 bases and J by 1 base, and 10 bases separated the two germline ends. This CDR3 comprises 14 residues. Germline values: CDR1 MDHEN, CDR2 SYDVKM. The CDR3 protein is CASSSGASNTEAFF. The DNA of the CDR3 is TGTGCCAGCAGTTCAGGGGCCTCGAACACTGAAGCTTTCTTT.